This T cell receptor (beta chain) was obtained from a study of CD8+CD57+ T cells in acquired aplastic anemia (dated by TCRdb to the late 2010s). Describing the broader study: On average, sorted CD4+ and CD8+ cells yielded approximately 3 ug of extracted DNA, with a range of about 0.19 to 30 ug. CD8+CD57+ expansion was defined as frequency above the mean frequency observed in healthy subjects. Study-wide findings and limitations: No significant difference in CD8+ Simpson's diversity was found between patients and healthy controls (P=0.060). Twenty-nine CD8+ CDR3 sequences were found in both patients and controls but appeared to be highly expressed in patients and within the immunodominant clones of the patients.

The CDR3 goes from the cysteine to the phenylalanine over 15 residues. Left in the record is the CDR3 DNA by itself, 45 bases read in frame from the first base. Trimming accounts for 2 bases at V and 8 bases at J, while the number of junction bases matched to no gene is 7. Per the germline V gene, SGHDT is the CDR1 and YYEEEE is the CDR2. This clonotype was seen a few times. The specificity of this receptor is unknown. The sample holds no much larger clone one base away, and base qualities are not on file. Patients chosen for sequencing had shown expansion of CD8+CD57+ cells by flow cytometry. Every patient had severe acquired aplastic anemia, diagnosed using the International Study of Aplastic Anemia and Agranulocytosis and Camitta criteria. No therapy had been received by the patients at the time of blood sampling. TCR repertoires of sorted CD4+ and CD8+ blood T cells from severe aplastic anemia patients and healthy subjects were deep-sequenced in the study. In the USA, patient enrollment took place under clinicaltrials.gov protocols 00001620, 01623167, 00001397, 00071045, 00081523 and 00961064. Ficoll-Paque density gradient centrifugation was used to isolate peripheral blood mononuclear cells. CD4+ and CD8+ T cells were sorted by FACS or magnetic beads before DNA extraction.

Genomic DNA served as template for TCR beta VDJ combination and CDR3 sequence profiling. An Illumina HiSeq 2000 was used for TCR repertoire sequencing. Processing in the source paper ran as follows. Repertoire assessment relied on Simpson's diversity index, CDR3 size and DJ length profiles, and TRBV/TRBJ rearrangement plots. The immunodominant clone was defined as the most abundant DNA sequence in deep sequencing data. CDR3 amino acid sequences were screened for sharing across subjects and were compared with published repertoires and the VDJdb database. The public reads were reanalyzed by TCRdb: fastp trimming at Q25, MiXCR alignment, in-frame beta chains only. One record per CDR3 amino acid sequence lists the most common genes and DNA. TCRdb's processing, not the study's, gives the V and J calls here. Here the sample has 150,000 or so distinct CDR3 sequences; over 50% occur a single time. Approximately 12% of the sample rests with the top ten.

Material: sorted CD4+, CD8+, or CD8+CD57+ T cells (not recorded which) from PBMCs. The rearrangement combines TRBV5-6 with TRBJ1-6, with TRBD1 matching 7 junction bases. This sequence was found in a human donor with aplastic anemia. The DNA reads TGTGCCAGCAGCTTCAATAAGGGGGCTTATTCACCCCTCCACTTT. Translated, it reads CASSFNKGAYSPLHF. Where the CDR3 stops, the reference TRBV5-6 and TRBJ1-6 genes take over; the full variable domain is DAGVTQSPTHLIKTRGQQVTLRCSPKSGHDTVSWYQQALGQGPQFIFQYYEEEERQRGNFPDRFSGHQFPNYSSELNVNALLLGDSALYLCASSFNKGAYSPLHFGNGTRLTVT.